The 30 T cell receptor beta chains in this list originate from one sample, sequenced in a study of shared clonotypes between healthy human individuals (dated by TCRdb to between 2020 and 2021). Receptors were amplified or captured by the immunoSEQ multiplex PCR assay. TCRdb took this table from immuneACCESS and kept in-frame rearrangements with V and J called. Such tables lack part of the clones; where checked against another copy, unresolved V genes explain under half of the gap, and the rest is unexplained. This sample has some 630,000 clones in its table, and about three quarters of those were observed once. The ten largest clones capture around 2% of the sample. Sequences were obtained from memory CD4+ T cells sorted from blood. This specimen's cell subset or site label, interpreted: CD45RA-negative fraction. The receptors derive from a woman aged 25 to 39 in good health.

This clone was seen a single time. The chain is built from TRBV21-1 and TRBJ2-1. TRBV21-1 is a known pseudogene. The CDR3 consists of 16 residues. DNA of the CDR3: TGTGCCAGCAGCAAAGTTGGTGGGACGCCCGAAAATGAGCAGTTCTTC. This encodes CASSKVGGTPENEQFF.

This chain uses TRBV19 with TRBJ2-1; TRBD2 aligns across 8 bases. CDR1 is LNHDA, CDR2 SQIVND, per germline (reference sequence). There are 15 residues in the CDR3. The trim removed 7 bases at V and 0 bases at J, leaving 5 bases unmatched. For the CDR3, the DNA is TGTGCCAGTACCATAGCGGGATCCTCCTACAATGAGCAGTTCTTC. Amino acids: CASTIAGSSYNEQFF.

This chain uses TRBV30 with TRBJ1-2; 9 nucleotides align to TRBD1. V was clipped by 5 bases and J by 1 base; unmatched bases: 8. Germline V CDR1 and CDR2: GTSNPN, SVGIG (reference sequence). The CDR3 consists of 15 residues. CDR3 sequence reads: CAWARTGAVNYGYTF. The DNA for the CDR3 is TGTGCCTGGGCCAGGACAGGGGCTGTTAACTATGGCTACACCTTC.

This clone appeared once. The chain uses TRBV27 and TRBJ1-5, with TRBD1 as a possible D gene (6 bases). The length of the CDR3 is 13 residues. CDR1 MNHEY and CDR2 SMNVEV come from the germline V gene (reference sequence). V lost 5 bases and J 4 bases, leaving 9 bases between the germline ends. The CDR3: CASSRGRNQPQHF. The CDR3 DNA reads TGTGCCAGCAGTCGGGGGCGAAATCAGCCCCAGCATTTT.

The chain combines TRBV7-2 with TRBJ1-2, with a weak D call TRBD1 (5 bases). Germline V gene data show CDR1 as SGHTA and CDR2 as FQGNSA. The CDR3 spans 16 residues. Trimming removed 0 bases at V and 4 bases at J, with 15 bases between. CDR3 in DNA: TGTGCCAGCAGCTTAGCGCGGGCGGGACCTCCCTATGGCTACACCTTC. It translates to CASSLARAGPPYGYTF.

A single count supports this clone. This chain uses TRBV7-9 with TRBJ1-1, with 8 bases identical to TRBD1. Germline CDR1 reads SEHNR; CDR2 reads FQNEAQ (reference sequence). V lost 5 bases to trimming and J lost 2 bases; unmatched junction nucleotides: 7. This CDR3 is built from 15 residues. DNA for the CDR3: TGTGCCAGCAGCCCCCGGGACAGGCGAAACACTGAAGCTTTCTTT. It codes for CASSPRDRRNTEAFF.

V and J are TRBV10-2 and TRBJ1-1, with D unresolved. This CDR3 spans 13 amino acids. Trimming took 6 bases from V and 2 from J, leaving 10 bases between them. Germline values: CDR1 WSHSY, CDR2 SAAADI. The CDR3 here is CASRMADNTEAFF. The CDR3 nucleotides read TGCGCCAGCAGGATGGCGGACAACACTGAAGCTTTCTTT.

In this sample, this clone turned up many times. CDR3 protein: CASSRRLAGGIDEQFF. CDR3 coding DNA: TGTGCCAGCAGCCGGCGACTAGCGGGAGGTATCGATGAGCAGTTCTTC. The rearrangement joins TRBV13 to TRBJ2-1; TRBD2 aligns across 13 bases. With V trimmed by 5 bases and J by 8 bases, 9 bases remained unmatched. The germline gives CDR1 PRHDT, CDR2 FYEKMQ (reference sequence). The CDR3 covers 16 residues.

This clone has only one observation. V usage is TRBV2 and J usage is TRBJ1-5; D unclear. Per germline, CDR1 SNHLY and CDR2 FYNNEI. The CDR3 has 15 amino acids. V shed 6 bases and J shed 4 bases, with 16 bases lying between them. The CDR3 region is CASSREGSGNQPQHF. The CDR3, as DNA: TGTGCCAGCAGCCGCGAAGGGTCGGGAAATCAGCCCCAGCATTTT.

The V and J genes are TRBV9 and TRBJ1-2, with 12 bases matching TRBD1. Trimming cost V 4 bases and J 4 bases; bases outside gene matches: 8. The CDR3 has 16 amino acids. CDR1 and CDR2 (germline): SGDLS, YYNGEE. The CDR3 protein is CASSRRDRGRIYGYTF. DNA of the CDR3: TGTGCCAGCAGCCGCCGGGACAGGGGGCGTATCTATGGCTACACCTTC.

This clone was counted only a few times. The chain uses TRBV4-1 and TRBJ2-3, with TRBD1 identical over 12 bases. V gave up 2 bases and J gave up 4 bases; unmatched junction bases: 4. Germline CDR1 and CDR2: MGHRA and YSYEKL. The CDR3 covers 16 residues. CDR3 coding DNA: TGCGCCAGCAGCCAAAGCGGGACAGGGGGCTCAGATACGCAGTATTTT. Translation: CASSQSGTGGSDTQYF.

This clone was seen a handful of times. Different DNA sequences within this sample yield the same CDR3. The chain is built from TRBV28 and TRBJ2-7; 9 bases line up with TRBD1. The germline CDR1 and CDR2 sequences are MDHEN and SYDVKM. The CDR3 loop spans 14 amino acids. V shed 6 bases, J shed 3 bases, and the junction held 6 bases outside the gene matches. The CDR3, as DNA: TGTGCCAGCAGCTCGGGACAGGGAATCTACGAGCAGTACTTC. It specifies CASSSGQGIYEQYF.

The rearrangement links TRBV18 to TRBJ2-5; 7 bases are shared with TRBD2. The CDR3 is 16 amino acids. V lost 3 bases, J lost 4 bases, and 11 bases stayed unmatched. CDR1 KGHSH and CDR2 LQKENI come from the germline V gene. The CDR3: CASSPLKRGGGETQYF. CDR3 nucleotides: TGTGCCAGCTCACCGTTAAAGCGGGGCGGGGGAGAGACCCAGTACTTC.

The V gene is TRBV27, the J gene TRBJ1-3; unclear D gene. The CDR3 length is 16 residues. The V gene lost 5 bases and the J gene lost 0 bases, with 14 bases spanning the gap. Per germline, CDR1 MNHEY and CDR2 SMNVEV (reference sequence). The CDR3 nucleotides are TGTGCCAGCAGTAGCTTAGCCGGCATCTCTGGAAACACCATATATTTT. Its translation: CASSSLAGISGNTIYF.

This clone was picked up many times. The CDR3 here is CATSRGDHNEQFF. CDR3 DNA: TGTGCCACCAGCAGAGGGGACCACAATGAGCAGTTCTTC. The rearrangement uses TRBV15 and TRBJ2-1, with D perhaps TRBD1 or TRBD2 (5 bases each). V was clipped by 1 base and J by 5 bases, with 6 bases between them. Germline values: CDR1 LNHNV, CDR2 YYDKDF (reference sequence). The length of the CDR3 is 13 residues.

This chain's CDR3 is CASSQVSRPVANYGYTF. CDR3 nucleotide sequence: TGTGCCAGCAGCCAAGTCAGTCGGCCAGTAGCTAACTATGGCTACACCTTC. The rearrangement joins TRBV14 to TRBJ1-2; D not certain. V was shortened by 1 base and J by 0 bases, with 15 bases between the two germline ends. CDR3 length equals 17 residues. CDR1 and CDR2 (germline): SGHDN, FVKESK. Variable domain in full (rest from reference TRBV14 and TRBJ1-2): EAGVTQFPSHSVIEKGQTVTLRCDPISGHDNLYWYRRVMGKEIKFLLHFVKESKQDESGMPNNRFLAERTGGTYSTLKVQPAELEDSGVYFCASSQVSRPVANYGYTFGSGTRLTVV.

The rearrangement uses TRBV6-5 and TRBJ1-1; perhaps TRBD1 as D (5 bases). Germline V gives CDR1 MNHEY, CDR2 SVGAGI. V gave up 6 bases and J gave up 1 base, with 12 bases separating them. The CDR3 extends over 14 amino acids. CDR3 sequence: CASSQPGPNTEAFF. DNA of the CDR3: TGTGCCAGCAGCCAACCGGGACCGAACACTGAAGCTTTCTTT.

The chain joins TRBV6-1 to TRBJ1-1; no clear D. The CDR3 length is 13 residues. Trimming stripped 6 bases from V and 5 bases from J, with 13 bases between. The germline V gene has CDR1 MNHNS and CDR2 SASEGT. CDR3 region: CASRLDGRTEAFF. The CDR3 nucleotides read TGTGCCAGCAGATTAGACGGGAGGACTGAAGCTTTCTTT.

This clone was observed many times. The chain joins TRBV10-2 to TRBJ1-1; D is undetermined. Germline values: CDR1 WSHSY, CDR2 SAAADI. The V end lost 8 bases, the J end lost 1 base, and 5 bases lay between the germline ends. CDR3 size: 11 residues. CDR3 DNA sequence: TGCGCCAGCGGGAAGAACACTGAAGCTTTCTTT. Residues: CASGKNTEAFF.

The chain recombines TRBV28 with TRBJ2-3, with 9 bases matching TRBD2. With V trimmed by 6 bases and J by 6 bases, 13 bases remained unmatched. The CDR3 runs to 16 residues. From germline, CDR1 is MDHEN and CDR2 SYDVKM. CDR3 bases: TGTGCCAGCAGCACGAGGCTAGCGGGAAGTCTTGATACGCAGTATTTT. Translated, it gives CASSTRLAGSLDTQYF.

The CDR3 is CASSQDGGRSGELFF. CDR3 sequence (DNA): TGCGCCAGCAGCCAAGATGGCGGGAGGTCCGGGGAGCTGTTTTTT. The chain joins TRBV4-1 to TRBJ2-2; TRBD2 agrees at 8 bases. The germline gives CDR1 MGHRA, CDR2 YSYEKL. Trimming at V came to 0 bases and at J to 6 bases, leaving 3 bases not matched to a gene. This CDR3 comprises 15 residues.

This clone was detected only once. The V and J genes are TRBV18 and TRBJ1-5; tentatively, D is TRBD1 (6 bases). V was pared by 3 bases and J by 7 bases, with 10 bases between. Germline CDR1 KGHSH, CDR2 LQKENI. This CDR3 is built from 13 residues. In DNA form, the CDR3 reads TGTGCCAGCTCACCTGACAGGTCCCAGCCCCAGCATTTT. Translation: CASSPDRSQPQHF.

V usage is TRBV28 and J usage is TRBJ2-2; D gene uncertain. V was trimmed by 7 bases and J by 1 base, leaving 13 bases between them. Germline CDR1 is MDHEN and CDR2 is SYDVKM. This CDR3 spans 15 amino acids. CDR3 protein: CASKRYNRNTGELFF. Here the CDR3 DNA reads TGTGCCAGCAAGCGCTACAACAGGAACACCGGGGAGCTGTTTTTT.

The rearrangement links TRBV29-1 to TRBJ1-2; 9 bases agree with TRBD1. The CDR3 runs 13 residues. The germline gives CDR1 SQVTM, CDR2 ANQGSEA. V was pared by 4 bases and J by 3 bases, with 3 bases of the junction left unmatched. The CDR3 DNA reads as TGCAGCGTTGCTAGGACAGGGGACTATGGCTACACCTTC. It is translated as CSVARTGDYGYTF.

The rearrangement links TRBV11-3 to TRBJ2-1, with D tentatively TRBD2 (6 bases). V shed 3 bases and J shed 6 bases, with 15 bases lying between them. Germline CDR1 and CDR2: SGHNT and YENEEA. This CDR3 has 15 residues. The chain's CDR3 is CASSFRGIEGNEQFF. The CDR3 DNA sequence: TGTGCCAGCAGCTTTCGGGGGATTGAGGGCAATGAGCAGTTCTTC.

The CDR3 here is CASSEQVREPYNEQFF. The DNA for the CDR3 is TGTGCCAGCAGTGAACAGGTGCGGGAGCCTTACAATGAGCAGTTCTTC. The chain has TRBV6-1 and TRBJ2-1; 7 bases are shared with TRBD2. Per the germline V gene, CDR1 is MNHNS and CDR2 is SASEGT. Unmatched junction bases numbered 8, after V lost 2 bases and J lost 4 bases. The CDR3 sequence is 16 residues long.

This chain uses TRBV28 with TRBJ1-1; maybe TRBD1 (5 bases). Trimming took 2 bases from V and 5 from J, leaving 18 bases between them. CDR1 MDHEN and CDR2 SYDVKM come from the germline V gene. The CDR3 totals 16 residues. CDR3: CASSLGFAGGETEAFF. The CDR3 DNA sequence: TGTGCCAGCAGTTTAGGCTTCGCGGGGGGTGAAACTGAAGCTTTCTTT.

The chain recombines TRBV18 with TRBJ2-5, with D perhaps matching TRBD1 (6 bases). Per the germline V gene, CDR1 is KGHSH and CDR2 is LQKENI. V lost 1 base and J 5 bases, leaving 11 bases between the germline ends. The CDR3 runs 14 residues. The CDR3 bases are TGTGCCAGCTCACCACGGGGGCGCCTGGAGACCCAGTACTTC. Translating gives CASSPRGRLETQYF.

As DNA, the CDR3 is TGTGCCAGCAGCTCAACCAAGGGGGGGAGAACTGAAGCTTTCTTT. Translated: CASSSTKGGRTEAFF. The J gene is TRBJ1-1, the V gene TRBV11-3; D possibly corresponds to TRBD1 (6 bases). The CDR3 totals 15 residues. V dropped 4 bases and J dropped 5 bases, with 17 bases sitting between them. Germline V gene data show CDR1 as SGHNT and CDR2 as YENEEA.

V gene TRBV29-1 combines with J gene TRBJ1-1; 8 bases match TRBD1. The CDR3 runs to 17 residues. Looked up from germline, CDR1 is SQVTM and CDR2 is ANQGSEA. Trimming took 1 base from V and 10 from J; bases not matched to a gene: 20. CDR3 coding DNA: TGCAGCGTTGAAGGCAGGGGGCAGGAGAGACGACCTCTAGGAGCTTTCTTT. Translating it yields CSVEGRGQERRPLGAFF.